The rows below give T cell receptor beta chains drawn from one sample of a study of cytomegalovirus exposure and HLA in healthy donors. The table came from immunoSEQ multiplex PCR; TCRdb's copy has only in-frame clones and leaves some out. The profile covers 75,000 to 95,000 clones, with approximately 69% appearing a single time and 20% to 25% taken by the ten largest. The sample consisted of PBMCs. These receptors were collected from a woman aged 50 to 60 in good health and CMV-seropositive. Each CDR3 is given with its conserved first and last residue. D genes are given only for firm matches. Only part of the rows carry a size: once, few, many, or a class if the clone is expanded.

d_call	clone_size	j_call	v_call	cdr3_aa	cdr3_nt
-	-	TRBJ1-1	TRBV20-1	CSAAHEREAFF	TGCAGTGCCGCACACGAGCGTGAAGCTTTCTTT
-	-	TRBJ1-2	TRBV29-1	CSAAVSHYGYTF	TGCAGCGCTGCAGTATCACACTATGGCTACACCTTC
TRBD1	-	TRBJ1-1	TRBV5-1	CASSSTGGVAEAFF	TGCGCCAGCAGCTCTACAGGGGGCGTCGCTGAAGCTTTCTTT
TRBD1	few	TRBJ1-1	TRBV19	CASSGQDRVGLF	TGTGCCAGCTCAGGACAAGACAGGGTGGGACTGTTT
TRBD1	-	TRBJ1-3	TRBV11-2	CASMDRRSGNTIYF	TGTGCCAGCATGGACAGGAGGTCTGGAAACACCATATATTTT
-	-	TRBJ2-7	TRBV30	CAWDPPGTNVLEQYF	TGTGCCTGGGATCCGCCCGGGACAAATGTCCTAGAGCAGTACTTC
-	-	TRBJ2-5	TRBV11-2	CASSLQGSVKTQYF	TGTGCCAGCAGCTTACAGGGGTCGGTGAAGACCCAGTACTTC
-	-	TRBJ1-1	TRBV5-1	CASSSVPGYEAFF	TGCGCCAGCAGCTCTGTTCCGGGATACGAAGCTTTCTTT
-	-	TRBJ2-5	TRBV12-5	CASGLVVTGQETQYF	TGTGCTAGTGGTTTGGTAGTAACAGGTCAAGAGACCCAGTACTTC
-	few	TRBJ1-1	TRBV19	CASTTEMDSEAFF	TGTGCCAGTACCACCGAGATGGACAGTGAAGCTTTCTTT